The present T cell receptor beta chain was sequenced within a study of CD8 T cells in ankylosing spondylitis (dated by TCRdb to the late 2010s). The study in broad terms: T cell receptor beta repertoires were profiled in healthy donors and ankylosing spondylitis patients so that disease-linked TCR variants could be found. The whole study cohort included about a hundred healthy donors and around 24 ankylosing spondylitis patients. Peripheral blood was sampled, and synovial fluid was also collected from ankylosing spondylitis patients. Summary of the overall study and its limitations: Blood from ankylosing spondylitis patients appeared to be characterized by a TCR beta motif made up of under ten highly homologous amino acid variants. Some TCR beta motif variants had previously been reported in synovial fluid and blood of reactive arthritis patients, which suggested common disease-initiation mechanisms. The disease-linked clones had a CD8+ phenotype and were found at relatively low frequencies in peripheral blood. According to the report, matched synovial fluid samples from ankylosing spondylitis patients were significantly enriched for the disease-linked clones.

From its cysteine to its phenylalanine, the CDR3 spans 17 amino acids. The entry retains the CDR3 DNA only, 51 bases that are in frame from base 1. From a lookup of the germline V gene (reference sequence), CDR1 and CDR2 are SGHKS and YYEKEE. V is clipped by 4 bases and J by 3 bases, and the sequence between their germline boundaries is 20 bases long. This clonotype appeared a few times. Its antigen target is currently unknown. The input lacks base qualities; no much larger clone sits a single base away. The run used an Illumina HiSeq 2500. TCR beta libraries were prepared by quantitative 5'-RACE with molecular barcodes. The paper's processing steps were these. A new computational method based on a probabilistic model of VDJ rearrangement was used to identify disease-linked TCR variants. Starting from the raw public reads, TCRdb applied fastp trimming at Q25, assembled clones with MiXCR and retained in-frame beta chains. Rows with a matching CDR3 protein are joined into one entry that keeps the most common DNA and genes. TCRdb's processing, not the authors', yielded these V and J calls. The sample table contains about 440,000 distinct CDR3 sequences; only one count was recorded for 15% to 20% of them. Of the sample, over 1% is held by the ten largest clones.

Sequenced sample: blood, either unsorted or a sorted T cell fraction (not recorded which). The sequence was collected from a male donor with ankylosing spondylitis. The receptor chain draws on TRBV5-5 and TRBJ1-3; the D gene is perhaps TRBD1, from 5 matching bases. The DNA reads TGTGCCAGCAGCGACGGGGCCCCGAAGGCTGGTGGAAACACCATATATTTT. This sequence encodes CASSDGAPKAGGNTIYF.